These 5 T cell receptor beta chains originate from one sample sequenced in a study of post-analysis software for immune sequencing data. Study outcomes and limitations: In patients, TRBV5-6, TRBV5-1 and TRBV20-1 belonged to roughly five TRBV segments found more frequently than in controls.

Their antigens are not known. Incorporated into the TCR beta cDNA libraries were unique molecular identifiers, which served to reduce PCR and sequencing biases. TCRdb re-derived calls from the PCR reads in MiXCR, one entry per CDR3 protein. In the table there are a few hundred thousand distinct CDR3 sequences, nearly 45% of which are singletons. The sample taken for sequencing was blood. The source of these receptors is a girl aged 5-17 years with multiple sclerosis.

The CDR3 sequence is CASRVADQGAAFF. CDR3 bases: TGTGCCAGCAGAGTCGCGGATCAGGGGGCGGCTTTCTTT. The rearrangement links TRBV9 to TRBJ1-1; 8 bases line up with TRBD1. Unmatched junction bases numbered 11, after V lost 5 bases and J lost 11 bases. Germline V gene lookup returns CDR1 SGDLS and CDR2 YYNGEE. The CDR3 is made up of 13 amino acids.

CDR3 nucleotide sequence: TGTGCCAGCGGGGGGACTCCGGCAGCGGATGAAAAACTGTTTTTT. This gives the protein CASGGTPAADEKLFF. The V gene is TRBV28, the J gene TRBJ1-4; a weak D match, TRBD1 (5 bases). The germline V gene has CDR1 MDHEN and CDR2 SYDVKM. V lost 8 bases and J 6 bases, leaving 19 bases between the germline ends. The CDR3 totals 15 residues.

The genes are TRBV21-1 and TRBJ1-5. TRBV21-1 is noted as a pseudogene. This CDR3 has 16 residues. In DNA form, the CDR3 reads TGTGCCAGCAGCAAAACCCTAACGGGTTGCGGTCAGCCCCAGCATTTT. Its translation is CASSKTLTGCGQPQHF.

In its sample, this clonotype was seen a few times. The gene calls are TRBV4-3 and TRBJ1-5, with D possibly TRBD1 on 6 matching bases. Germline V gene data show CDR1 as LGHNA and CDR2 as YSLEER. The CDR3 runs to 13 residues. Between the trimmed V and J ends, which lost 4 bases and 6 bases, there was a span of 10 bases. This chain's CDR3 is CASSLDSGQPQHF. CDR3 in DNA: TGCGCCAGCAGCCTGGACAGTGGTCAGCCCCAGCATTTT.

The V call is TRBV7-2, the J call TRBJ2-5, with D perhaps being TRBD1 or TRBD2 (8 bases each). Trimming took off 4 bases at V and 12 bases at J, with 24 bases between the two ends. This CDR3 is 15 amino acids long. The germline V gene encodes CDR1 SGHTA and CDR2 FQGNSA. CDR3 DNA: TGTGCCAGCAGCTCGGACAGGGTTTTGGGAGCGGGAGAGTACTTC. Encoded protein: CASSSDRVLGAGEYF.